A single sample is the source of the 5 T cell receptor beta chains below, sequenced in a study of OX40 agonist ivuxolimab in advanced cancers. Profiled with immunoSEQ multiplex PCR; TCRdb holds only in-frame clones, not every one. Of about 50,000 clones listed, around nine tenths are singletons. The sequencing here drew on CD4+ or CD8+ T cells sorted from blood, taken in a trial of the OX40 agonist ivuxolimab. The receptors stem from an adult with an advanced solid tumor such as melanoma, head and neck, liver or kidney cancer.

This rearrangement joins TRBV5-1 to TRBJ2-5, with D hard to call. CDR1 SGHRS and CDR2 YFSETQ come from the germline V gene. Trimming took 7 bases from V and 5 from J, leaving 12 bases between them. This CDR3 contains 12 residues. The chain's CDR3 is CASRRAVETQYF. Here the CDR3 DNA reads TGCGCCAGCCGAAGGGCAGTGGAGACCCAGTACTTC.

The chain uses TRBV2 and TRBJ1-1; 7 bases fit TRBD1. The CDR3 sequence is 13 residues long. CDR1 and CDR2 (germline): SNHLY, FYNNEI. Trimming cost V 6 bases and J 1 base; bases outside gene matches: 2. CDR3 residues: CASRDRTNTEAFF. DNA of the CDR3: TGTGCCAGCAGGGACAGGACGAACACTGAAGCTTTCTTT.

The chain carries TRBV2 and TRBJ1-1; possibly TRBD1 for D (6 bases). The CDR3 consists of 13 residues. V was trimmed by 5 bases and J by 5 bases, leaving 12 bases between them. From germline, CDR1 is SNHLY and CDR2 FYNNEI. CDR3 in amino acids: CASSIQGWTEAFF. In nucleotides, the CDR3 is TGTGCCAGCAGTATACAGGGCTGGACTGAAGCTTTCTTT.

V gene TRBV30 combines with J gene TRBJ2-5, with D unresolved. Germline CDR1 reads GTSNPN; CDR2 reads SVGIG (reference sequence). The CDR3 runs to 13 residues. Deletions cut 1 base from V and 1 base from J, with 7 bases between. The CDR3 reads CAWSESPQETQYF. For the CDR3, the DNA is TGTGCCTGGAGTGAGAGCCCCCAAGAGACCCAGTACTTC. Together with reference TRBV30 and TRBJ2-5, the CDR3 gives the full variable domain: SQTIHQWPATLVQPVGSPLSLECTVEGTSNPNLYWYRQAAGRGLQLLFYSVGIGQISSEVPQNLSASRPQDRQFILSSKKLLLSDSGFYLCAWSESPQETQYFGPGTRLLVL.

This clone was picked up one time. CDR3 bases: TGTGCCAGCATGGGACAGGGGAACACTGAAGCTTTCTTT. Translating gives CASMGQGNTEAFF. The gene calls are TRBV2 and TRBJ1-1; 9 nucleotides line up with TRBD1. Germline V lookup: CDR1 SNHLY, CDR2 FYNNEI. This CDR3 has 13 residues. Germline trimming cut 7 bases from V and 1 base from J; bases unmatched to any gene: 1.